This passage covers 16 T cell receptor beta chains from one sample sequenced in a study of cytomegalovirus exposure and HLA in healthy donors (dated by TCRdb to about 2017). Library preparation was by the immunoSEQ multiplex PCR assay. For the multiplex PCR, a mixture combining 60 forward primers for TCR Vbeta segments and 13 reverse primers for TCR Jbeta segments was used. The source is immuneACCESS, and TCRdb retained only in-frame sequences with V and J called. Part of the clones is not carried over; for the studies checked, unresolved V genes explain less than half of this, and the remainder is unexplained. The sample table records about 91,000 clones; 64% of these occur just once. The biggest ten clones account for roughly 2.5% of the sample. Specimen: PBMCs. The receptors come from a human donor in good health.

V and J are TRBV7-2 and TRBJ1-3, with D perhaps TRBD1 (6 bases). V was pared by 5 bases and J by 4 bases, with 12 bases between. The germline V gene has CDR1 SGHTA and CDR2 FQGNSA. The CDR3 loop spans 14 amino acids. CDR3 sequence reads: CASSPQQGGNTIYF. In DNA, the CDR3 is TGTGCCAGCAGCCCCCAACAGGGAGGAAACACCATATATTTT.

V and J are TRBV10-3 and TRBJ2-5; possibly TRBD2 for D (6 bases). CDR3 size: 13 residues. Trimming took off 6 bases at V and 2 bases at J, with 10 bases between the two ends. The V gene's germline CDR1 is ENHRY and CDR2 SYGVKD. CDR3 sequence reads: CAIRPGAQETQYF. CDR3 sequence (DNA): TGTGCCATCAGACCGGGAGCTCAAGAGACCCAGTACTTC.

V usage is TRBV19 and J usage is TRBJ2-1, with D perhaps TRBD1 (5 bases). Looked up from germline, CDR1 is LNHDA and CDR2 is SQIVND (reference sequence). CDR3 length: 14 residues. V shed 4 bases and J shed 4 bases, with 11 bases lying between them. The chain's CDR3 is CASSTRGSYNEQFF. CDR3 nucleotides: TGTGCCAGTAGTACAAGGGGATCATACAATGAGCAGTTCTTC.

The chain combines TRBV19 with TRBJ1-1; D is perhaps TRBD1 (6 bases). V dropped 5 bases and J dropped 6 bases, with 13 bases sitting between them. Per germline, CDR1 LNHDA and CDR2 SQIVND (reference sequence). The CDR3 runs to 13 residues. This chain's CDR3 is CASSAWTVAEAFF. The CDR3 DNA sequence: TGTGCCAGTAGTGCGTGGACAGTGGCTGAAGCTTTCTTT.

CDR3 residues: CASSQGFGTMTGKNTEAFF. For the CDR3, the DNA is TGTGCCAGCAGCCAAGGGTTTGGGACAATGACAGGAAAGAACACTGAAGCTTTCTTT. The genes are TRBV4-2 and TRBJ1-1, with a weak D call TRBD1 (6 bases). V gave up 1 base and J gave up 1 base, with 22 bases separating them. The CDR3 has 19 amino acids. CDR1 is LGHNA and CDR2 is YNFKEQ in the germline V gene.

The rearrangement uses TRBV18 and TRBJ2-7; D is undetermined. The CDR3 sequence is 15 residues long. Germline loops: CDR1 KGHSH, CDR2 LQKENI. Trimming pared 6 bases from V and 6 bases from J, leaving 21 bases between. The CDR3 region has the DNA TGTGCCAGCTCGTTGCTCTCCTCGCAGGTTGGCGAGCAGTACTTC. The encoded protein is CASSLLSSQVGEQYF.

The chain has TRBV19 and TRBJ1-5; 10 bases fit TRBD1. Germline-derived CDR1 and CDR2 are LNHDA and SQIVND (reference sequence). The trim removed 3 bases at V and 3 bases at J, leaving 5 bases unmatched. The CDR3 is made up of 16 amino acids. The CDR3, as DNA: TGTGCCAGTAGTATTCTGGACAGGGGGGTCAATCAGCCCCAGCATTTT. Its protein product is CASSILDRGVNQPQHF.

V is TRBV4-2 and J is TRBJ2-3; 9 positions match TRBD2. Trimming at V came to 4 bases and at J to 5 bases, leaving 1 base not matched to a gene. Germline V gives CDR1 LGHNA, CDR2 YNFKEQ. The CDR3 contains 13 residues. The CDR3 DNA reads TGTGCCAGCAGCCCGCGGGGGGGAGATACGCAGTATTTT. Translating gives CASSPRGGDTQYF.

This chain connects TRBV5-1 to TRBJ2-1, with D maybe TRBD2 (5 bases). The CDR3 runs to 14 residues. Germline V gene lookup returns CDR1 SGHRS and CDR2 YFSETQ. V lost 0 bases, J lost 6 bases, and 10 bases lay in between. In DNA form, the CDR3 reads TGCGCCAGCAGCTTGGTTTCAGGAGGCAATGAGCAGTTCTTC. Protein product: CASSLVSGGNEQFF.

The J gene is TRBJ2-4, the V gene TRBV5-1; the D gene is possibly TRBD1 (6 bases). There are 13 residues in the CDR3. The V gene lost 0 bases and the J gene lost 5 bases, with 6 bases spanning the gap. Looked up from germline, CDR1 is SGHRS and CDR2 is YFSETQ. The CDR3 region is CASSLEGENIQYF. DNA for the CDR3: TGCGCCAGCAGCTTGGAGGGGGAAAACATTCAGTACTTC.

This clone appeared a few times. The chain links TRBV2 to TRBJ1-1; D may be TRBD1 (5 bases). CDR3 length: 15 residues. Between the trimmed V and J ends, which lost 0 bases and 1 base, there was a span of 9 bases. Germline V gene sequence: CDR1 SNHLY, CDR2 FYNNEI. The CDR3 bases are TGTGCCAGCAGTGAAGCGCAAGGGGCGAACACTGAAGCTTTCTTT. It is translated as CASSEAQGANTEAFF.

This clone turned up a few times. The chain joins TRBV2 to TRBJ1-5; possible D gene TRBD1, 6 bases. Trimming took off 6 bases at V and 0 bases at J, with 18 bases between the two ends. The germline CDR1 and CDR2 sequences are SNHLY and FYNNEI. CDR3 length: 17 amino acids. CDR3 DNA: TGTGCCAGCAGCCGCCGGGACACCTCATATAGCAATCAGCCCCAGCATTTT. Translated, it gives CASSRRDTSYSNQPQHF.

The rearrangement uses TRBV7-2 and TRBJ2-3; the match to TRBD1 covers 7 bases. The CDR3 totals 15 residues. J was trimmed by 2 bases and V by 6 bases; bases with no gene match: 8. Looked up from germline, CDR1 is SGHTA and CDR2 is FQGNSA. The chain's CDR3 is CASRRQGPSTDTQYF. CDR3 nucleotides: TGTGCCAGCAGGAGACAGGGACCCTCCACAGATACGCAGTATTTT.

The chain recombines TRBV6-1 with TRBJ1-1; D might be TRBD1 (5 bases). The CDR3 loop spans 13 amino acids. Germline V CDR1 and CDR2: MNHNS, SASEGT. Trimming pared 5 bases from V and 3 bases from J, leaving 10 bases between. The CDR3 region is CASSRDSYTEAFF. In nucleotides, the CDR3 is TGTGCCAGCAGTAGGGACTCTTACACTGAAGCTTTCTTT.

This clone came up once. This sequence joins TRBV18 and TRBJ2-3; D uncertain. V shed 2 bases and J shed 0 bases, with 9 bases lying between them. The CDR3 is made up of 15 amino acids. Germline V lookup: CDR1 KGHSH, CDR2 LQKENI. The CDR3 bases are TGTGCCAGCTCACCAATCCTACAGAGCACAGATACGCAGTATTTT. It yields the protein CASSPILQSTDTQYF. The whole variable domain, remainder taken from reference TRBV18 and TRBJ2-3, is NAGVMQNPRHLVRRRGQEARLRCSPMKGHSHVYWYRQLPEEGLKFMVYLQKENIIDESGMPKERFSAEFPKEGPSILRIQQVVRGDSAAYFCASSPILQSTDTQYFGPGTRLTVL.

The chain joins TRBV6-1 to TRBJ2-5; weak D call: TRBD2 (5 bases). CDR3 length: 15 residues. The V gene lost 1 base and the J gene lost 7 bases, with 16 bases spanning the gap. CDR1 and CDR2 from the germline V gene are MNHNS and SASEGT. CDR3 sequence (DNA): TGTGCCAGCAGTGAAGGCGTGGGAGTAGCAGGGACCCAGTACTTC. Its protein is CASSEGVGVAGTQYF.